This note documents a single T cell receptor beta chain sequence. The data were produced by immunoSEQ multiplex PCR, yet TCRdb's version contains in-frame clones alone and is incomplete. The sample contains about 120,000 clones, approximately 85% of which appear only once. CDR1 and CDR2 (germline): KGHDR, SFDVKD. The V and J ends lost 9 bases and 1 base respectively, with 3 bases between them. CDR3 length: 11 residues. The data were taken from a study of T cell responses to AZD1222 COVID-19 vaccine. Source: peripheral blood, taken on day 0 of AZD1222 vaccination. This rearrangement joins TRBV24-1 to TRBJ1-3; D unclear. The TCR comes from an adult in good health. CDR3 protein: CATGSGNTIYF. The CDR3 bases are TGTGCCACCGGATCTGGAAACACCATATATTTT.